The clone carrying this T cell receptor beta chain appeared a single time. What it binds is unknown. In the same sample, other DNA sequences code for this CDR3. This entry comes from a study of shared clonotypes between healthy human individuals. Study-level information: Donors had three CD4 naive, three CD4 memory, two CD8 naive and one CD8 memory plate apiece.

Trimming at V came to 0 bases and at J to 3 bases, leaving 5 bases not matched to a gene. The CDR3 has 15 residues. Looked up from germline, CDR1 is MNHEY and CDR2 is SVGAGI. The repertoire was sequenced with immunoSEQ multiplex PCR; TCRdb's copy has only in-frame clones and lacks some. The table records roughly 1.5 million clones, roughly 98% of them present only once. Study-level results: Sampling used blood alone; tissue repertoires probably differ.

Sequenced material: naive CD4+ T cells sorted from blood. Described subset: CD45RA+ positively selected. The source is a man aged 30 to 45 in good health. V and J are TRBV6-5 and TRBJ2-7; 7 bases are a match to TRBD2. CDR3 in amino acids: CASSYSGGSSYEQYF. The CDR3 DNA reads TGTGCCAGCAGTTACTCCGGCGGGAGTAGCTACGAGCAGTACTTC.